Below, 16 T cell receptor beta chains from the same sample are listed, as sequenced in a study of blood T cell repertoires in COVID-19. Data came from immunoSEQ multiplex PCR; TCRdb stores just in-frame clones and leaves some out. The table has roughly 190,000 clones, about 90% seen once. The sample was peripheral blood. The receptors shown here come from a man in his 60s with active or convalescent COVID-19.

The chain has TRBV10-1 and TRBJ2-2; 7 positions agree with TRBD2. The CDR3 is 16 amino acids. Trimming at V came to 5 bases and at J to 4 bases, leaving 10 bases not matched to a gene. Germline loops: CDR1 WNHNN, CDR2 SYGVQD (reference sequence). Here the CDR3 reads CASSSGAGEGTGELFF. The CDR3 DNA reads TGCGCCAGCAGTTCCGGGGCCGGGGAGGGCACCGGGGAGCTGTTTTTT.

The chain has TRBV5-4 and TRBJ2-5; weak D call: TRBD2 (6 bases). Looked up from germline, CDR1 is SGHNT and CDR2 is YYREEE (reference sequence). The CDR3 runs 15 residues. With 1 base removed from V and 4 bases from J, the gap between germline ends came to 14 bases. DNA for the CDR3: TGTGCCAGCAGCTTGTACACGGGGGTTGGAGAGACCCAGTACTTC. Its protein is CASSLYTGVGETQYF.

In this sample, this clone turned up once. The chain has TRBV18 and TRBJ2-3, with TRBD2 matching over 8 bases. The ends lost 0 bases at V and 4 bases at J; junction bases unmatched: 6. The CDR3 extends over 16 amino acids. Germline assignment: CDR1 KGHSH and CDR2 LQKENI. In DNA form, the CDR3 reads TGTGCCAGCTCACCACCCGGACTAGCACACCCAGATACGCAGTATTTT. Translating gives CASSPPGLAHPDTQYF.

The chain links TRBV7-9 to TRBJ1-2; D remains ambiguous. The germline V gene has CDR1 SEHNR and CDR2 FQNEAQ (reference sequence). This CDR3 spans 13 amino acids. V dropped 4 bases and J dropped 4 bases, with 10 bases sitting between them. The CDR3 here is CASSSPSGYGYTF. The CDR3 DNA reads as TGTGCCAGCAGCTCCCCTAGCGGCTATGGCTACACCTTC.

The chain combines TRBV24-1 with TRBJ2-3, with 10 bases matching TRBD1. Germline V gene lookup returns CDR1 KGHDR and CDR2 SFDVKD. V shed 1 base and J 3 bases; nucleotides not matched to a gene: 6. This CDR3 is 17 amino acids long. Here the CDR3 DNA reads TGTGCCACCAGTGATTTTGGACAGGGGGGATGGACAGATACGCAGTATTTT. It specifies CATSDFGQGGWTDTQYF.

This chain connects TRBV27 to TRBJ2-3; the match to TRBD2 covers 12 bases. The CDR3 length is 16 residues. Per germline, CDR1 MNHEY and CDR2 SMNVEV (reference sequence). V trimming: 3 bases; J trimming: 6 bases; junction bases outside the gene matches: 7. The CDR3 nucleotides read TGTGCCAGCAGTTTGGGCCTAGCGGGGGGGCTGGATACGCAGTATTTT. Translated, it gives CASSLGLAGGLDTQYF.

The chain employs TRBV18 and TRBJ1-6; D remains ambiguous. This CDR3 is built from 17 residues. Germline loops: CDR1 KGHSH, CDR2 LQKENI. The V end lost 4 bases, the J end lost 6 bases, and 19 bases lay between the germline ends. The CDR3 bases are TGTGCCAGCTCACTCCAGACATCTATGGCCGGTAATTCACCCCTCCACTTT. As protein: CASSLQTSMAGNSPLHF.

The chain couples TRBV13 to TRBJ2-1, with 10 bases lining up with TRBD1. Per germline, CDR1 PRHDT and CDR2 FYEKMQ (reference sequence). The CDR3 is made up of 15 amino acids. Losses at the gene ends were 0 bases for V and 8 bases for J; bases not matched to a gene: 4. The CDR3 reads CASSLGGGTGDEQFF. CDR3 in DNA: TGTGCCAGCAGCTTAGGGGGCGGGACAGGGGATGAGCAGTTCTTC.

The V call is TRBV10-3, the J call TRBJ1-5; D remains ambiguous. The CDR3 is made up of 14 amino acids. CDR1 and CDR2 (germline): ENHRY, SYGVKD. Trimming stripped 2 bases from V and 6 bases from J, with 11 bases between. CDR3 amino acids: CAISEPGMGQPQHF. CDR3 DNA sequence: TGTGCCATCAGTGAGCCCGGGATGGGTCAGCCCCAGCATTTT.

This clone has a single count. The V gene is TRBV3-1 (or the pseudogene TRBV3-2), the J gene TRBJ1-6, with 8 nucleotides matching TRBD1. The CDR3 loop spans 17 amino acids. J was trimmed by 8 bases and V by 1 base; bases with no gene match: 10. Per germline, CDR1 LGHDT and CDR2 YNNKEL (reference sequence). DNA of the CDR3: TGTGCCAGCAGCCAAGCCCACGGGACAGGTGACGATTCACCCCTCCACTTT. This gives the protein CASSQAHGTGDDSPLHF.

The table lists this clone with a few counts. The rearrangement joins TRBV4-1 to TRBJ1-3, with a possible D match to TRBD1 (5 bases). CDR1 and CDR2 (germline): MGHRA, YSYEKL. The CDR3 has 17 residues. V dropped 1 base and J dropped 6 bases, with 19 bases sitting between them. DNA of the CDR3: TGCGCCAGCAGCCAAGTAGGGACTCCCCTTGGACCAAACACCATATATTTT. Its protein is CASSQVGTPLGPNTIYF.

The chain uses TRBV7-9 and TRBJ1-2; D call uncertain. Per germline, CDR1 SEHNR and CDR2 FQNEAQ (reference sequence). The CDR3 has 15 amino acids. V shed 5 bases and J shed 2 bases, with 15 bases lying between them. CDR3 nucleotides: TGTGCCAGCAGCGCCAGGCAGGCCGCCAACTATGGCTACACCTTC. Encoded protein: CASSARQAANYGYTF.

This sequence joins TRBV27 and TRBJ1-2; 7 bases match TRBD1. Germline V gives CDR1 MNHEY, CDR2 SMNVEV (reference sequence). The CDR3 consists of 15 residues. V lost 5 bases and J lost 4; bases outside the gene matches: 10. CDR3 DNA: TGTGCCAGCAGTCCCCGGGACAGACTTAGCTATGGCTACACCTTC. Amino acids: CASSPRDRLSYGYTF.

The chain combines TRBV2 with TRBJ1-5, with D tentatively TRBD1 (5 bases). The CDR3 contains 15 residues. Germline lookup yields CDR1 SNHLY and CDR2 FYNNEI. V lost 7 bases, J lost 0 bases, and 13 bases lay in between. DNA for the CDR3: TGTGCCAGCAATCCGGGGGTTCATAGCAATCAGCCCCAGCATTTT. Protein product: CASNPGVHSNQPQHF.

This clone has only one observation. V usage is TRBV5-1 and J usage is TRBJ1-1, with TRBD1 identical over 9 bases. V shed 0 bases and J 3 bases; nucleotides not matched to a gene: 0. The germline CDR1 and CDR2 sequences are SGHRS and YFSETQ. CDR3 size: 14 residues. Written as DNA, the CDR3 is TGCGCCAGCAGCTTGGGGACAGGGGACACTGAAGCTTTCTTT. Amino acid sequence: CASSLGTGDTEAFF. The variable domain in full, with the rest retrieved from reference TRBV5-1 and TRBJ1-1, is KAGVTQTPRYLIKTRGQQVTLSCSPISGHRSVSWYQQTPGQGLQFLFEYFSETQRNKGNFPGRFSGRQFSNSRSEMNVSTLELGDSALYLCASSLGTGDTEAFFGQGTRLTVV.

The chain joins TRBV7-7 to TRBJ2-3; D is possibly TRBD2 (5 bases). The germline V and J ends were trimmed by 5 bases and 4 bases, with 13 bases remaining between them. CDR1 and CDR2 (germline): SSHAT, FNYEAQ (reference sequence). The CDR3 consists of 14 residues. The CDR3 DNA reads TGTGCCAGCAGCCCGGGTCTAGCAGCAGATACGCAGTATTTT. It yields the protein CASSPGLAADTQYF.